Below are 32 T cell receptor beta chains sequenced from a single sample in a study of T-cell memory formation after mild COVID-19. A single record per CDR3 protein comes from TCRdb applying MiXCR to the 5' RACE reads. The data show roughly 99,000 distinct CDR3 sequences, with 13% to 15% seen just once and approximately 43% held by the top ten. Sequences were obtained from PBMCs or a T cell subset sorted from them (not recorded which). The receptors come from a man aged 18 to 30 who had mild COVID-19 (a few samples of this study predate the infection). Cell type and time point are not known.

This clonotype was counted at least ten times. The V call is TRBV10-2, the J call TRBJ2-7; D remains unclear. Trimming removed 5 bases at V and 2 bases at J, with 4 bases between. This CDR3 region has 11 residues. Germline lookup yields CDR1 WSHSY and CDR2 SAAADI. The CDR3 here is CASSPTYEQYF. The DNA of the CDR3 is TGCGCCAGCAGTCCAACCTACGAGCAGTACTTC.

V usage is TRBV11-2 and J usage is TRBJ2-1, with D possibly TRBD2 on 6 matching bases. V was cut by 6 bases and J by 4 bases, with 10 bases left in between. The CDR3 loop spans 13 amino acids. Germline assignment: CDR1 SGHAT and CDR2 FQNNGV. CDR3 region: CASRAGSYNEQFF. The CDR3 DNA reads TGTGCCAGCAGGGCGGGGTCGTACAATGAGCAGTTCTTC.

CDR3 in DNA: TGCGCCAGCAGCCAAGAATTTGGTCATGGGTCGAGCAATCAGCCCCAGCATTTT. Translated: CASSQEFGHGSSNQPQHF. The chain is built from TRBV4-1 and TRBJ1-5; D call uncertain. CDR1 is MGHRA, CDR2 YSYEKL, per germline. V was pared by 0 bases and J by 1 base, with 16 bases between. This CDR3 is 18 amino acids long.

This clonotype was counted only a few times. The chain joins TRBV4-3 to TRBJ1-2; TRBD1 matches 9 bases. Losses at the gene ends were 3 bases for V and 5 bases for J; bases not matched to a gene: 10. CDR1 LGHNA and CDR2 YSLEER come from the germline V gene. This CDR3 has 16 residues. DNA of the CDR3: TGCGCCAGCAGCCATATGGACAGGGGAGTTGAATATGGCTACACCTTC. This gives the protein CASSHMDRGVEYGYTF.

This clonotype came up once. The chain links TRBV20-1 to TRBJ1-1; D is undetermined. Germline V gene lookup returns CDR1 DFQATT and CDR2 SNEGSKA (reference sequence). Between the trimmed V and J ends, which lost 3 bases and 1 base, there was a span of 6 bases. This CDR3 has 12 amino acids. CDR3 in DNA: TGCAGTGCTAGCTCCAAGAACACTGAAGCTTTCTTT. Translation gives CSASSKNTEAFF.

This clonotype was recorded at least ten times. CDR3 DNA: TGTGCCAGCAGTTTACTTCCGGGGGGCAAAAACATTCAGTACTTC. Residues: CASSLLPGGKNIQYF. The gene calls are TRBV6-6 and TRBJ2-4; 7 bases are shared with TRBD2. This CDR3 contains 15 residues. Per the germline V gene, CDR1 is MNHNY and CDR2 is SVGAGI (reference sequence). V dropped 4 bases and J dropped 3; count of bases not matched to a gene: 6.

This clonotype was recorded at least ten times. J is TRBJ1-1 and V is TRBV20-1, with 9 bases matching TRBD1. The CDR3 is made up of 15 amino acids. CDR1 and CDR2 from the germline V gene are DFQATT and SNEGSKA (reference sequence). The junction had 8 bases not matched to a gene; V was cut back by 2 bases and J by 4 bases. CDR3 sequence reads: CSARNGDREVTEAFF. CDR3 DNA: TGCAGTGCTAGAAATGGGGACAGGGAGGTCACTGAAGCTTTCTTT.

V usage is TRBV4-3 and J usage is TRBJ2-3, with TRBD1 matching 7 bases. Germline loops: CDR1 LGHNA, CDR2 YSLEER. This CDR3 has 15 residues. Trimming removed 2 bases from V and 3 bases from J; junction bases left unmatched: 5. The DNA for the CDR3 is TGCGCCAGCAGCCAAACAGGGGTCAGGACAGATACGCAGTATTTT. This codes for CASSQTGVRTDTQYF.

This clonotype was found many times. This chain links TRBV29-1 with TRBJ2-5; the D is unclear. Germline CDR1 reads SQVTM; CDR2 reads ANQGSEA. The CDR3 totals 13 residues. V lost 3 bases to trimming and J lost 7 bases, with 15 bases between them. The DNA for the CDR3 is TGCAGCGTTGAGCAACTCCCACCGGGGACCCAGTACTTC. Protein: CSVEQLPPGTQYF.

This clonotype was seen many times. CDR3 residues: CASSLQALAGGSTDTQYF. CDR3 nucleotide sequence: TGCGCCAGCAGCCTCCAGGCTCTAGCGGGGGGGAGCACAGATACGCAGTATTTT. The V call is TRBV4-1, the J call TRBJ2-3, with 12 bases lining up with TRBD2. The CDR3 covers 18 residues. Germline values: CDR1 MGHRA, CDR2 YSYEKL. The V and J ends lost 4 bases and 0 bases, in that order; junction bases with no gene match: 8.

There are a few counts of this clonotype. CDR3 sequence: CASRGLAGVEEQFF. DNA for the CDR3: TGCGCCAGCCGGGGGCTAGCGGGGGTAGAAGAGCAGTTCTTC. This sequence joins TRBV4-1 and TRBJ2-1; 10 nucleotides match TRBD2. The ends lost 8 bases at V and 10 bases at J; junction bases unmatched: 11. Germline V gives CDR1 MGHRA, CDR2 YSYEKL. CDR3 size: 14 residues.

This clonotype was observed a few times. The V call is TRBV7-9, the J call TRBJ2-7; D possibly corresponds to TRBD2 (5 bases). V lost 3 bases and J lost 5, with 11 bases in between. The CDR3 spans 13 residues. The germline V gene has CDR1 SEHNR and CDR2 FQNEAQ (reference sequence). The CDR3 DNA is TGTGCCAGCAGCTTTAACACTAGAGACGAGCAGTACTTC. Protein: CASSFNTRDEQYF.

J is TRBJ2-1 and V is TRBV11-2; D may correspond to TRBD1 or TRBD2 (5 bases each). Germline loops: CDR1 SGHAT, CDR2 FQNNGV. V lost 7 bases and J 10 bases, leaving 14 bases between the germline ends. CDR3 length: 12 residues. The CDR3, as DNA: TGTGCCAGCACCCGGGGCGGGTTGGAGCAGTTCTTC. Amino acid sequence: CASTRGGLEQFF.

This clonotype was seen a handful of times. The chain uses TRBV6-5 and TRBJ2-3; D gene unclear. The CDR3 has 14 residues. Germline assignment: CDR1 MNHEY and CDR2 SVGAGI. The V end was cut by 6 bases, the J end by 0 bases, with 10 bases between. CDR3 DNA: TGTGCCAGCAGATGGACGACTAGCACAGATACGCAGTATTTT. Its protein product is CASRWTTSTDTQYF.

This clonotype was detected ten times or more. The chain links TRBV6-5 to TRBJ1-1, with D unclear. The CDR3 covers 14 residues. Trimming cost V 0 bases and J 6 bases, with 11 bases left between them. The V gene's germline CDR1 is MNHEY and CDR2 SVGAGI. CDR3: CASSYSIERAEAFF. CDR3 nucleotide sequence: TGTGCCAGCAGTTACTCGATAGAACGGGCTGAAGCTTTCTTT.

This clonotype was observed many times. The rearrangement uses TRBV5-1 and TRBJ2-2; 12 bases align to TRBD1. Germline-derived CDR1 and CDR2 are SGHRS and YFSETQ. V dropped 4 bases and J dropped 6; count of bases not matched to a gene: 7. This CDR3 region has 16 residues. CDR3 amino acids: CASSRDRGLEAGELFF. CDR3 in DNA: TGCGCCAGCAGCCGGGACAGGGGGCTAGAGGCCGGGGAGCTGTTTTTT.

The gene calls are TRBV2 and TRBJ2-3; TRBD1 matches 7 bases. J gave up 2 bases and V 8 bases, and 7 bases lay outside the gene matches. CDR3 length: 14 amino acids. The germline V gene has CDR1 SNHLY and CDR2 FYNNEI. The CDR3 sequence: CASSDQGDTDTQYF. CDR3 coding DNA: TGTGCCAGCTCTGATCAGGGGGACACAGATACGCAGTATTTT.

This clonotype was picked up a small number of times. The chain couples TRBV6-4 to TRBJ2-3, with TRBD1 identical over 7 bases. Trimming removed 5 bases from V and 4 bases from J; junction bases left unmatched: 12. Germline loops: CDR1 MRHNA, CDR2 SNTAGT. CDR3 size: 16 residues. CDR3 protein: CASSPNRGSVADTQYF. The CDR3 DNA reads as TGTGCCAGCAGTCCAAACAGGGGTAGTGTTGCAGATACGCAGTATTTT.

The rearrangement links TRBV7-8 to TRBJ2-5; the match to TRBD2 covers 14 bases. This CDR3 has 17 residues. CDR1 is SGHVS and CDR2 is FQNEAQ in the germline V gene. The V segment lost 3 bases and the J segment 4 bases; nucleotides outside the gene matches: 7. The CDR3 sequence is CASSFLGLAGAGETQYF. The CDR3 DNA is TGTGCCAGCAGCTTCCTGGGACTAGCGGGGGCTGGAGAGACCCAGTACTTC.

This clonotype was picked up a small number of times. The V and J genes are TRBV5-5 and TRBJ2-7; no definite D call. CDR3 length: 13 residues. V lost 4 bases, J lost 7 bases, and 15 bases lay in between. CDR1 is SGHKS and CDR2 is YYEKEE in the germline V gene (reference sequence). CDR3 residues: CASSPGPLVEQYF. The CDR3 coding sequence is TGTGCCAGCAGCCCCGGCCCTCTGGTAGAGCAGTACTTC.

This clonotype showed up just a few times. The chain carries TRBV18 and TRBJ2-7; the D gene is possibly TRBD1 (5 bases). Germline CDR1 KGHSH, CDR2 LQKENI. Trimming removed 0 bases at V and 3 bases at J, with 9 bases between. CDR3 length equals 14 residues. The CDR3 sequence: CASSPPSQGYEQYF. The CDR3 DNA reads as TGTGCCAGCTCACCACCGAGTCAGGGCTACGAGCAGTACTTC.

V usage is TRBV5-1 and J usage is TRBJ1-1, with D possibly being TRBD1 (5 bases). Germline V gene sequence: CDR1 SGHRS, CDR2 YFSETQ. V lost 0 bases and J lost 5, with 14 bases in between. The CDR3 contains 15 residues. As DNA, the CDR3 is TGCGCCAGCAGCTTGGCCGGTGTGGAGGGGACTGAAGCTTTCTTT. Protein sequence: CASSLAGVEGTEAFF.

There are a few counts of this clonotype. The chain is built from TRBV13 and TRBJ2-3; D may match TRBD1 or TRBD2 (6 bases each). The CDR3 sequence is 17 residues long. The germline CDR1 and CDR2 sequences are PRHDT and FYEKMQ (reference sequence). V lost 2 bases and J lost 2, with 17 bases in between. CDR3 loop: CASSLPGGGPYTDTQYF. CDR3 sequence (DNA): TGTGCCAGCAGCTTACCCGGGGGCGGACCCTACACAGATACGCAGTATTTT.

The V and J genes are TRBV29-1 and TRBJ2-5; 11 positions agree with TRBD2. The germline CDR1 and CDR2 sequences are SQVTM and ANQGSEA. V lost 6 bases to trimming and J lost 5 bases; unmatched junction nucleotides: 8. The CDR3 consists of 14 residues. The CDR3 sequence is CSVKIAGGPETQYF. CDR3 sequence (DNA): TGCAGCGTGAAGATAGCGGGGGGGCCGGAGACCCAGTACTTC.

This clonotype was seen a few times. The CDR3 nucleotides read TGTGCCACCTCGGGCGCGTCCTACGAGCAGTACGTC. Amino acids: CATSGASYEQYV. The rearrangement uses TRBV10-3 and TRBJ2-7, with no clear D. V was shortened by 10 bases and J by 1 base, with 11 bases between the two germline ends. This CDR3 contains 12 residues. CDR1 ENHRY and CDR2 SYGVKD come from the germline V gene.

V gene TRBV14 combines with J gene TRBJ2-3, with 7 bases that match TRBD1. CDR1 SGHDN and CDR2 FVKESK come from the germline V gene. The CDR3 sequence is 18 residues long. V trimming: 3 bases; J trimming: 2 bases; junction bases outside the gene matches: 14. This chain's CDR3 is CASSQRQGPLLVTDTQYF. The CDR3 region has the DNA TGTGCCAGCAGCCAGCGACAGGGCCCCTTGCTGGTCACAGATACGCAGTATTTT.

The CDR3 loop reads CASSQDRGTGGQPQHF. CDR3 DNA sequence: TGCGCCAGCAGCCAAGATCGCGGGACAGGGGGACAGCCCCAGCATTTT. The chain recombines TRBV4-3 with TRBJ1-5; the match to TRBD1 covers 11 bases. CDR1 is LGHNA and CDR2 is YSLEER in the germline V gene. CDR3 length: 16 residues. The V and J ends lost 0 bases and 7 bases, in that order; junction bases with no gene match: 5.

By sample fraction, this clonotype is large. The rearrangement joins TRBV5-4 to TRBJ1-6; D gene unclear. The CDR3 runs 16 residues. Germline CDR1 SGHNT, CDR2 YYREEE (reference sequence). V lost 5 bases and J lost 0, with 12 bases in between. The CDR3 spells CASRAMKGSYNSPLHF. CDR3 sequence (DNA): TGTGCCAGCAGGGCCATGAAGGGCTCCTATAATTCACCCCTCCACTTT.

Ten or more counts support this clonotype. The chain uses TRBV6-2 or TRBV6-3 and TRBJ2-6, with D uncertain. CDR1 is MNHEY, CDR2 SVGEGT, per germline. The CDR3 contains 17 residues. Trimming stripped 7 bases from V and 0 bases from J, with 16 bases between. The CDR3 DNA is TGTGCCAGCAACCGGGCCCTAACTCCCTCTGGGGCCAACGTCCTGACTTTC. It is translated as CASNRALTPSGANVLTF.

V and J are TRBV12-3 or TRBV12-4 and TRBJ1-5; D possibly corresponds to TRBD1 (6 bases). The ends were cut back, 5 bases at V and 1 base at J, with 15 bases in the middle. The CDR3 length is 16 residues. The CDR3 coding sequence is TGTGCCAGCAGTGCCCGAGGGGGAGGGAGCAATCAGCCCCAGCATTTT. Residues: CASSARGGGSNQPQHF.

This clonotype was found a few times. The chain uses TRBV23-1 and TRBJ2-7; a weak D match, TRBD1 (5 bases). TRBV23-1 is sorted into the ORF group, with uncertain function. The CDR3 is made up of 15 amino acids. V dropped 4 bases and J dropped 0 bases, with 13 bases sitting between them. The CDR3 sequence is CASSRVQESSYEQYF. CDR3 in DNA: TGCGCCAGCAGTCGTGTACAGGAGAGCTCCTACGAGCAGTACTTC.

The V gene is TRBV4-2, the J gene TRBJ2-3; 10 bases match TRBD2. J was trimmed by 3 bases and V by 0 bases; bases with no gene match: 3. Germline V CDR1 and CDR2: LGHNA, YNFKEQ. The CDR3 loop spans 16 amino acids. The DNA for the CDR3 is TGTGCCAGCAGCCAAGAGGTAGCGGGGGGTACAGATACGCAGTATTTT. Translated: CASSQEVAGGTDTQYF.